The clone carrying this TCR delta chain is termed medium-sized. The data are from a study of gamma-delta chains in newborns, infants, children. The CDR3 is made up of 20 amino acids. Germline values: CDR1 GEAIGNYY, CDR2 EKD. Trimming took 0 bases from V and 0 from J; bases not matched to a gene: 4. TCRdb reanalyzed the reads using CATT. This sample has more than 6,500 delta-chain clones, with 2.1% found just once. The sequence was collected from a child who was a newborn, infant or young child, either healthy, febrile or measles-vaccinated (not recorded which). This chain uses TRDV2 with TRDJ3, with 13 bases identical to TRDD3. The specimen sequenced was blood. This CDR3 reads CACDTYWGIRSSWDTRQMFF. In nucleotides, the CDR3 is TGTGCCTGTGACACCTACTGGGGGATACGCAGCTCCTGGGACACCCGACAGATGTTTTTC.